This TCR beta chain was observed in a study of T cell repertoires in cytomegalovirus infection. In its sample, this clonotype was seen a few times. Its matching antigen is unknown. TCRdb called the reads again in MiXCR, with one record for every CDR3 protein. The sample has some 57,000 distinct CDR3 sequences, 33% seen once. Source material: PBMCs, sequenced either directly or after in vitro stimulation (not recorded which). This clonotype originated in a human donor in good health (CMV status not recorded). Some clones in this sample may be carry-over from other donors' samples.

The CDR3 is CATSSTVYNEQFF. CDR3 coding DNA: TGTGCCACCAGCAGTACGGTCTACAATGAGCAGTTCTTC. The chain couples TRBV15 to TRBJ2-1, with D unresolved. Trimming took off 3 bases at V and 3 bases at J, with 6 bases between the two ends. The CDR3 sequence is 13 residues long. Germline CDR1 and CDR2: LNHNV and YYDKDF (reference sequence).